The 15 T cell receptor beta chains below come from one sample, sequenced in a study of memory CD4+ T cells and cytomegalovirus serostatus (dated by TCRdb to between 2018 and 2021). A FACSAria II was used to sort memory CD4+ T cells, defined as single viable CD3+CD4+CD8-CD45RO+ cells. Receptors were amplified or captured by the immunoSEQ multiplex PCR assay. Sourced from immuneACCESS, this table was stored by TCRdb with only in-frame sequences that have V and J called. A share of the clones is absent; for the studies checked, an unresolved V gene accounts for under half, and the remainder has no known explanation. In this sample the table shows some 60,000 clones, 80% to 90% of which occur a single time. The ten largest clones represent approximately 1.1% of the sample. The specimen sequenced was memory CD4+ T cells from blood. Receptors originate from an adult in good health and CMV-seronegative.

This clone was detected a few times. The chain is built from TRBV4-1 and TRBJ2-5; TRBD1 matches at 8 bases. With 4 bases clipped from V and 5 bases from J, the junction kept 9 bases outside the gene matches. Germline assignment: CDR1 MGHRA and CDR2 YSYEKL. The CDR3 has 15 residues. The CDR3 sequence is CASSRQGQGRETQYF. CDR3 nucleotide sequence: TGCGCCAGCAGCCGACAAGGACAGGGCCGGGAGACCCAGTACTTC.

The chain links TRBV29-1 to TRBJ2-3, with 14 bases lining up with TRBD2. From germline, CDR1 is SQVTM and CDR2 ANQGSEA. The length of the CDR3 is 18 residues. Trimming cost V 7 bases and J 0 bases; bases outside gene matches: 12. The CDR3 spells CSAIGTSGSEYSTDTQYF. The DNA of the CDR3 is TGCAGCGCAATCGGGACTAGCGGGAGTGAATATAGCACAGATACGCAGTATTTT.

V gene TRBV5-5 combines with J gene TRBJ1-5; a weak D match, TRBD1 (6 bases). The ends were cut back, 0 bases at V and 1 base at J, with 11 bases in the middle. This CDR3 is 16 amino acids long. The germline V gene has CDR1 SGHKS and CDR2 YYEKEE (reference sequence). CDR3 sequence: CASSLAGTLSNQPQHF. DNA of the CDR3: TGTGCCAGCAGCTTGGCCGGGACACTCAGCAATCAGCCCCAGCATTTT.

The gene calls are TRBV7-9 and TRBJ2-1; TRBD1 matches at 7 bases. V trimming: 1 base; J trimming: 6 bases; junction bases outside the gene matches: 6. CDR1 is SEHNR, CDR2 FQNEAQ, per germline (reference sequence). This CDR3 spans 15 amino acids. Here the CDR3 DNA reads TGTGCCAGCAGCTTAGGGGGAGCAGGGGGCAATGAGCAGTTCTTC. This gives the protein CASSLGGAGGNEQFF. The entire variable domain, with the rest obtained from reference TRBV7-9 and TRBJ2-1, is as follows: DTGVSQNPRHKITKRGQNVTFRCDPISEHNRLYWYRQTLGQGPEFLTYFQNEAQLEKSRLLSDRFSAERPKGSFSTLEIQRTEQGDSAMYLCASSLGGAGGNEQFFGPGTRLTVL.

This rearrangement joins TRBV6-6 to TRBJ2-5; 8 positions agree with TRBD2. Germline CDR1 is MNHNY and CDR2 is SVGAGI (reference sequence). The trim removed 6 bases at V and 3 bases at J, leaving 12 bases unmatched. This CDR3 contains 16 residues. The CDR3 here is CASSPGGATVKETQYF. The CDR3 DNA sequence: TGTGCCAGCAGCCCGGGGGGGGCGACGGTTAAAGAGACCCAGTACTTC.

J is TRBJ2-5 and V is TRBV5-1; TRBD2 agrees at 8 bases. The trim removed 5 bases at V and 3 bases at J, leaving 21 bases unmatched. The CDR3 extends over 19 amino acids. From germline, CDR1 is SGHRS and CDR2 YFSETQ. The CDR3 is CASSPLGRGLAGGEETQYF. The CDR3 nucleotides are TGCGCCAGCAGTCCCTTGGGTCGTGGACTGGCGGGAGGAGAAGAGACCCAGTACTTC. Together with reference TRBV5-1 and TRBJ2-5, the CDR3 gives the full variable domain: KAGVTQTPRYLIKTRGQQVTLSCSPISGHRSVSWYQQTPGQGLQFLFEYFSETQRNKGNFPGRFSGRQFSNSRSEMNVSTLELGDSALYLCASSPLGRGLAGGEETQYFGPGTRLLVL.

The gene calls are TRBV18 and TRBJ1-1; D not resolved. The germline V gene has CDR1 KGHSH and CDR2 LQKENI. V gave up 0 bases and J gave up 2 bases, with 10 bases separating them. This CDR3 has 15 amino acids. CDR3: CASSPPSVRNTEAFF. CDR3 bases: TGTGCCAGCTCACCACCCTCGGTACGTAACACTGAAGCTTTCTTT.

V and J are TRBV28 and TRBJ1-2; tentatively, D is TRBD1 (6 bases). V was clipped by 3 bases and J by 6 bases, with 17 bases between them. Germline-derived CDR1 and CDR2 are MDHEN and SYDVKM. The CDR3 is 15 amino acids. The CDR3, as DNA: TGTGCCAGCAGTTTTGGGACAAGGGGACGGGATGGCTACACCTTC. It yields the protein CASSFGTRGRDGYTF.

This clone was counted once. V gene TRBV7-9 combines with J gene TRBJ2-1; 8 nucleotides match TRBD2. CDR1 and CDR2 (germline): SEHNR, FQNEAQ (reference sequence). V lost 8 bases and J lost 6; bases outside the gene matches: 3. This CDR3 has 12 amino acids. The CDR3 is CASLGTSNEQFF. In DNA, the CDR3 is TGTGCCAGCCTCGGGACTAGCAATGAGCAGTTCTTC.

The J gene is TRBJ2-1, the V gene TRBV4-1; D may be TRBD1 or TRBD2 (5 bases each). The CDR3 runs to 19 residues. Trimming left V 3 bases short and J 0 bases short, with 21 bases between. CDR1 is MGHRA and CDR2 is YSYEKL in the germline V gene. CDR3: CASSQLSGPSFSSYNEQFF. The CDR3, as DNA: TGCGCCAGCAGCCAGCTATCGGGGCCTAGCTTTAGCTCCTACAATGAGCAGTTCTTC.

The chain uses TRBV18 and TRBJ1-2; 7 bases align to TRBD1. The V and J ends lost 3 bases and 8 bases, in that order; junction bases with no gene match: 9. The CDR3 length is 14 residues. Germline lookup yields CDR1 KGHSH and CDR2 LQKENI. CDR3: CASSPGVRTGGYTF. DNA of the CDR3: TGTGCCAGCTCACCGGGCGTAAGGACAGGCGGCTACACCTTC.

V usage is TRBV11-1 and J usage is TRBJ2-2; 8 bases are a match to TRBD2. The CDR3 has 14 amino acids. Germline values: CDR1 SGHAT, CDR2 FQDESV (reference sequence). The V and J ends lost 7 bases and 3 bases, in that order; junction bases with no gene match: 4. CDR3 in amino acids: CASNREGHTGELFF. Here the CDR3 DNA reads TGTGCCAGCAATCGGGAGGGCCACACCGGGGAGCTGTTTTTT.

Comments on this clone: The sample holds other DNA sequences that translate to the same CDR3. This chain uses TRBV11-3 with TRBJ1-2; unclear D gene. This CDR3 is built from 14 residues. V shed 0 bases and J shed 2 bases, with 7 bases lying between them. CDR1 is SGHNT and CDR2 is YENEEA in the germline V gene. The CDR3 nucleotides are TGTGCCAGCAGCTTAGAGACGGGGAACTATGGCTACACCTTC. Translation: CASSLETGNYGYTF. The complete variable domain, with remaining parts taken from reference TRBV11-3 and TRBJ1-2, reads EAGVVQSPRYKIIEKKQPVAFWCNPISGHNTLYWYLQNLGQGPELLIRYENEEAVDDSQLPKDRFSAERLKGVDSTLKIQPAELGDSAVYLCASSLETGNYGYTFGSGTRLTVV.

CDR3 protein: CAIAGADNEQFF. In DNA form, the CDR3 reads TGTGCCATTGCGGGGGCCGACAATGAGCAGTTCTTC. The rearrangement uses TRBV10-3 and TRBJ2-1, with a tentative D call TRBD2 (7 bases). V lost 9 bases and J 5 bases, leaving 11 bases between the germline ends. CDR1 is ENHRY and CDR2 is SYGVKD in the germline V gene. There are 12 residues in the CDR3.

J is TRBJ2-5 and V is TRBV4-1; tentatively, D is TRBD2 (6 bases). Germline V lookup: CDR1 MGHRA, CDR2 YSYEKL. The CDR3 loop spans 14 amino acids. V gave up 4 bases and J gave up 0 bases, with 9 bases separating them. CDR3 coding DNA: TGCGCCAGCAGCCCTCCGGGAGACCAAGAGACCCAGTACTTC. It encodes CASSPPGDQETQYF.